The rows below give T cell receptor beta chains drawn from one sample of a study of T cells in localized non-small cell lung cancer. Clones were read by immunoSEQ multiplex PCR, and TCRdb kept only the in-frame ones, dropping some. The sample shows roughly 86,000 clones, approximately 84% of them seen only once. Sample: peripheral blood, taken before any cancer treatment. These receptors originate from a man aged 35 to 69 with stage I lung adenocarcinoma. The CDR3 runs from the conserved cysteine through the conserved F or W. D genes are given only for firm matches. Clone size, where shown, is once, few, many, or a class for clones that have expanded.

J,V,size,D,CDR3,DNA
TRBJ2-5,TRBV6-5,NA,TRBD1,CASSTGGWETQYF,TGTGCCAGTTCGACAGGGGGCTGGGAGACCCAGTACTTC
TRBJ2-4,TRBV7-2,NA,NA,CASSLEVFSGGGNIQYF,TGTGCCAGCAGCTTAGAGGTGTTTAGCGGAGGGGGAAACATTCAGTACTTC
TRBJ2-1,TRBV29-1,NA,NA,CSVGRPWADNEQFF,TGCAGCGTTGGGAGGCCTTGGGCAGACAATGAGCAGTTCTTC
TRBJ1-4,TRBV5-1,NA,NA,CASSVRGTTNEKLFF,TGCGCCAGCAGCGTCAGAGGGACAACTAATGAAAAACTGTTTTTT
TRBJ2-5,TRBV5-1,NA,TRBD2,CASSRTSGRDETQYF,TGCGCCAGCAGCCGGACTAGCGGGAGGGACGAGACCCAGTACTTC
TRBJ1-5,TRBV27,NA,NA,CASSLSGGRGAQPQHF,TGTGCCAGCAGTTTATCGGGGGGGAGGGGTGCTCAGCCCCAGCATTTT
TRBJ2-5,TRBV9,once,NA,CASSVEGGQTQYF,TGTGCCAGCAGCGTAGAAGGGGGTCAGACCCAGTACTTC
TRBJ2-7,TRBV6-5,NA,NA,CASRDFLYEQYF,TGTGCCAGCCGGGATTTCCTCTACGAGCAGTACTTC
TRBJ2-1,TRBV2,NA,NA,CASRESNGEQFF,TGTGCCAGCAGGGAATCCAATGGTGAGCAGTTCTTC
TRBJ1-4,TRBV19,NA,NA,CASSAGYRSEKLFF,TGTGCCAGTAGCGCAGGTTACCGGTCGGAAAAACTGTTTTTT
TRBJ1-4,TRBV5-1,NA,TRBD1,CASRTNRGNEKLFF,TGCGCCAGCCGCACGAACAGGGGGAATGAAAAACTGTTTTTT
TRBJ1-2,TRBV28,NA,TRBD1,CASRSPLGQRRGYGYTF,TGTGCCAGCAGATCCCCTTTGGGACAGCGCCGAGGCTATGGCTACACCTTC
TRBJ2-5,TRBV16,NA,NA,CASSQSENQETQYF,TGTGCCAGCAGCCAATCCGAAAACCAAGAGACCCAGTACTTC
TRBJ2-5,TRBV19,NA,TRBD1,CASSTTGGQETQYF,TGTGCCAGTAGCACGACAGGGGGACAAGAGACCCAGTACTTC
TRBJ1-5,TRBV28,NA,NA,CASREGGQPQHF,TGTGCCAGCAGGGAGGGCGGTCAGCCCCAGCATTTT
TRBJ2-7,TRBV9,NA,TRBD2,CASSVGLAGASSYEQYF,TGTGCCAGCAGCGTAGGTCTAGCGGGGGCCTCTAGCTACGAGCAGTACTTC
TRBJ2-7,TRBV11-1,NA,NA,CASSSNRVSYEQYF,TGTGCCAGCAGCTCGAACAGGGTCTCCTACGAGCAGTACTTC
TRBJ2-5,TRBV7-6,NA,TRBD2,CASSLETSGSQYF,TGTGCCAGCAGCTTAGAGACTAGCGGTTCTCAGTACTTC
TRBJ1-5,TRBV27,once,TRBD1,CASSLWGQVNQPQHF,TGTGCCAGCAGTTTATGGGGACAGGTCAATCAGCCCCAGCATTTT
TRBJ1-3,TRBV6-5,NA,TRBD1,CASSWDRLSSGNTIYF,TGTGCCAGCAGTTGGGACAGGCTAAGCTCTGGAAACACCATATATTTT
TRBJ2-7,TRBV10-3,once,NA,CAIGGGLGSAYEQYF,TGTGCCATCGGAGGAGGATTAGGGTCAGCCTACGAGCAGTACTTC
TRBJ2-6,TRBV6-6,NA,NA,CASSRLISGANVLTF,TGTGCCAGCAGCAGGTTGATCTCTGGGGCCAACGTCCTGACTTTC
TRBJ2-5,TRBV9,NA,NA,CASSVVGGGETQYF,TGTGCCAGCAGCGTAGTAGGGGGTGGGGAGACCCAGTACTTC
TRBJ1-3,TRBV7-8,NA,NA,CASSLTGLGGNTIYF,TGTGCCAGCAGCTTAACAGGGCTGGGAGGAAACACCATATATTTT
TRBJ2-1,TRBV7-3,once,TRBD2,CASSPEGLAGNEQFF,TGTGCCAGCAGCCCTGAGGGACTAGCGGGGAATGAGCAGTTCTTC
TRBJ2-7,TRBV30,NA,NA,CAWSRDVGPYEQYF,TGTGCCTGGAGCCGGGACGTAGGCCCCTACGAGCAGTACTTC
TRBJ2-1,TRBV12-1,NA,NA,CASNESSEQFF,TGTGCCAGCAACGAAAGCAGTGAGCAGTTCTTC
TRBJ2-7,TRBV9,NA,TRBD2,CASSVTSDSYEQYF,TGTGCCAGCAGCGTAACTAGCGATTCCTACGAGCAGTACTTC
TRBJ2-3,TRBV4-1,NA,TRBD2,CASSPTKAGVPTDTQYF,TGCGCCAGCAGCCCTACTAAAGCGGGAGTTCCGACAGATACGCAGTATTTT
TRBJ1-2,TRBV30,NA,NA,CARGGLKAHTF,TGTGCCCGAGGGGGACTAAAGGCGCACACCTTC
TRBJ1-1,TRBV19,few,NA,CASSIRNTEAFF,TGTGCCAGTAGTATTAGGAACACTGAAGCTTTCTTT